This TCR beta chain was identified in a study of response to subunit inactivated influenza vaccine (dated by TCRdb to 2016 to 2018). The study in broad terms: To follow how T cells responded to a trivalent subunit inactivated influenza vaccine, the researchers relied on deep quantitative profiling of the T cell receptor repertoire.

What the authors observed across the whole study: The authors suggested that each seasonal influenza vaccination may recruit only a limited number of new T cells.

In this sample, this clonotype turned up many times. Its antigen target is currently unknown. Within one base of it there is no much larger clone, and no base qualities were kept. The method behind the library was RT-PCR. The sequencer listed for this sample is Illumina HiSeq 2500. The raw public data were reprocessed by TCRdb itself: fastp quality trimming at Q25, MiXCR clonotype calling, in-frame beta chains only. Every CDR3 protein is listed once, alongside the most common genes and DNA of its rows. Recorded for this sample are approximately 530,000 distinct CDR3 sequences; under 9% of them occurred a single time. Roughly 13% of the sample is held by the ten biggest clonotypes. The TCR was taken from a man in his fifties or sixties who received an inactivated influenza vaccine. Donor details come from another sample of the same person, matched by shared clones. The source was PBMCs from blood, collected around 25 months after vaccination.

The DNA sequence is given as TGTGCCAGCAGCTTAGCGGGCCTGGAGCAGTACTTC. It translates to CASSLAGLEQYF. Here the chain combines TRBV7-2 and TRBJ2-7, with no confidently assigned D gene. The junction carries 7 bases between V and J, which are trimmed by 0 bases and 7 bases respectively. The germline V gene gives CDR1 as SGHTA and CDR2 as FQGNSA. Including cysteine and phenylalanine, the CDR3 has 12 amino acids. This entry keeps only the CDR3 DNA: 36 bases, framed from base 1.